The sequence of this T cell receptor (beta chain) was determined in a study of cytomegalovirus exposure and HLA in healthy donors. Findings and caveats of the study: CMV antigen specificity of a few CMV-associated chains was confirmed in vitro.

Germline trimming cut 7 bases from V and 2 bases from J; bases unmatched to any gene: 12. This CDR3 region has 17 residues. Germline values: CDR1 SGHKS, CDR2 YYEKEE (reference sequence). Primers: 60 Vbeta forward and 13 Jbeta reverse. Produced via immunoSEQ multiplex PCR; TCRdb's table is partial and in-frame only. In the table there are hundreds of thousands of clones, 82% of which are singletons. Healthy individuals who donated bone marrow served as the donors. As regards this clone: Its antigen is currently unknown.

This clonotype was sampled from a man between 35 and 55 years old in good health and CMV-seropositive. V gene TRBV5-5 combines with J gene TRBJ2-3, with TRBD2 matching over 11 bases. The specimen sequenced was PBMCs. The DNA of the CDR3 is TGTGCCAGCTCTGGGGCTGGACTAGCGGGTTTCACAGATACGCAGTATTTT. Encoded protein: CASSGAGLAGFTDTQYF.